This TCR beta chain was sequenced in a study of blood T cells in healthy people across ages (dated by TCRdb to the mid-2010s). At the level of the whole study: In model experiments, template switching captured about one uniquely barcoded TCR beta cDNA molecule for every two T cells. To track age-related changes in TCR beta repertoire diversity, the study relied on deep sequencing normalized with unique cDNA molecular identifiers. Donors were grouped into four age groups: young (average approximately 16 years), middle-aged (39), aged (about 60) and long-lived (around 80). To avoid experimental bias, donors of different ages were spread randomly across the sequencing lanes. Two additional independent replicas of 1 million unique cDNA reads from the same blood draw were analyzed for two donors (one aged 18 to 29 and one aged 80 or older). Findings and caveats that apply to the study as a whole: Total diversity estimates from one million sequenced T cells were considered lower bounds and underestimates. The CMV infection status of donors was not known, potentially confounding age-related changes in expanded clonotypes. There was a strong correlation between observed TCR beta diversity and the percentage of naive T cells measured by flow cytometry. Observed TCR beta diversity per million T cells fell roughly linearly with age, and a significant reduction was already apparent by age around 40. Compared with the aged group, more naive CD4+ T cells, fewer expanded clones and increased TCR diversity were shown by the long-lived group, suggesting age selection. Since profiling was done on bulk unsorted PBMCs, naive and antigen-experienced compartments could not be conclusively compared.

Concerning this clonotype itself: It has no known antigen specificity. Nothing much larger sits one base from this clone, and base qualities are not available.

The library was obtained by 5' RACE. TCRdb names Illumina HiSeq 2500 as the instrument used. A second PCR of roughly 7 to 11 cycles was run with a J-beta primer mix and a sample-barcoded 5' primer. Each TCR beta cDNA molecule received a unique molecular identifier from a template-switch 5' adaptor carrying 12 random nucleotides. At least 3 million CDR3-containing paired-end reads were obtained from each sample. First-strand cDNA synthesis was performed from all RNA using the Mint cDNA synthesis kit, with priming by a TRBC-specific oligonucleotide. Following uracil-DNA glycosylase treatment, a first 18-cycle PCR with universal primers M1SS and BC2_uni_R was performed on all cDNA. As for how the authors treated the data: For normalization, 1 million high-quality reads were randomly selected from each sample, with every read carrying a distinct molecular identifier. Instead of being binned into consensus sequences, reads that shared molecular identifiers were thrown out. MiTCR, run with a Q25 quality threshold and the strictest error-elimination algorithm, handled CDR3 identification, clonotype clustering and error correction. A nonparametric unseen species model with Euler transformation was used to estimate a lower bound on total TCR beta diversity. TCRdb applied fastp at Q25 and MiXCR to the public reads, then kept only in-frame beta chains. Rows merge per CDR3 protein into single entries with the most common DNA and genes. These V and J calls are TCRdb output, not the study's own analysis. The sample table contains about 620,000 distinct CDR3 sequences; only one count was recorded for roughly half of them. 13% of the sample rests with the top ten.

Reading the germline V gene gives CDR1 MDHEN and CDR2 SYDVKM. The cysteine opens and the phenylalanine closes a CDR3 of 14 amino acids. The entry retains the CDR3 DNA only, 42 bases that are in frame from base 1. The junction carries 15 bases between V and J, which are trimmed by 6 bases and 4 bases respectively. Systemically healthy Caucasian individuals from Russia, 35 to 50 in total and aged about 6 to 95 years, were included as donors. Each donor gave approximately 10 milliliters of peripheral blood, collected into EDTA-treated Vacutainer tubes. Ficoll-Paque density-gradient centrifugation was used to isolate PBMCs, with at least 7 million obtained per sample. Trizol reagent was used to extract total RNA from PBMCs, with at least 6 micrograms per sample. For every donor, flow cytometry on a PBMC aliquot measured the percentage of naive CD45RAhigh/CD27high T cells.

The specimen sequenced was blood. The chain joins TRBV28 to TRBJ1-2; the D gene remains uncertain. This receptor was obtained from a woman of 80 years or more in good health. At the DNA level, the sequence is TGTGCCAGCAGGCCGGGAGGGATCGGCTATGGCTACACCTTC. It translates to CASRPGGIGYGYTF.